One sample yielded the 28 T cell receptor beta chains listed below, sequenced in a study of response to subunit inactivated influenza vaccine. TCRdb reprocessed the RT-PCR reads with MiXCR, giving one entry per CDR3 protein. The sample holds 550,000 to 650,000 distinct CDR3 sequences, about 11% seen once. Sequences were derived from PBMCs from blood, sampled on the day of vaccination. Receptors were obtained from a man aged 50 to 60 who received an inactivated influenza vaccine.

V gene TRBV27 combines with J gene TRBJ2-6, with TRBD1 as a possible D gene (6 bases). The CDR3 consists of 17 residues. Trimming pared 4 bases from V and 0 bases from J, leaving 13 bases between. Looked up from germline, CDR1 is MNHEY and CDR2 is SMNVEV (reference sequence). As DNA, the CDR3 is TGTGCCAGCAGTTCTATCACAGGGAGCTCTGGGGCCAACGTCCTGACTTTC. Translation gives CASSSITGSSGANVLTF.

The chain couples TRBV12-3 or TRBV12-4 to TRBJ2-7; 8 positions match TRBD2. This CDR3 region has 14 residues. With 1 base clipped from V and 12 bases from J, the junction kept 11 bases outside the gene matches. The CDR3 nucleotides read TGTGCCAGCAGTTTAGGGCGGGGGGAGAGAAATTCGTACTTC. Translation gives CASSLGRGERNSYF.

This clonotype was found a few times. The genes are TRBV12-3 or TRBV12-4 and TRBJ2-6; D call uncertain. The CDR3 contains 15 residues. Trimming cost V 2 bases and J 2 bases, with 7 bases left between them. The DNA of the CDR3 is TGTGCCAGCAGTTTAACAATGGCTGGGGCCAACGTCCTGACTTTC. This gives the protein CASSLTMAGANVLTF.

This clonotype was counted between two and nine times. The J gene is TRBJ2-2, the V gene TRBV29-1; the D gene is possibly TRBD1 (6 bases). The CDR3 extends over 15 amino acids. The V end lost 5 bases, the J end lost 4 bases, and 17 bases lay between the germline ends. The germline gives CDR1 SQVTM, CDR2 ANQGSEA. Here the CDR3 DNA reads TGCAGCGTTCGTTCTTGGGGGCTCGGCACCGGGGAGCTGTTTTTT. Encoded protein: CSVRSWGLGTGELFF.

This rearrangement joins TRBV28 to TRBJ2-7, with D hard to call. V lost 6 bases and J 0 bases, leaving 15 bases between the germline ends. The CDR3 is 15 amino acids. The germline V gene encodes CDR1 MDHEN and CDR2 SYDVKM. The CDR3: CASSHPRRSSYEQYF. The DNA for the CDR3 is TGTGCCAGCAGCCACCCTAGGCGGAGCTCCTACGAGCAGTACTTC.

This clonotype was picked up a small number of times. CDR3 loop: CASSPFVGPRQPQHF. In DNA form, the CDR3 reads TGTGCCAGCAGCCCCTTCGTGGGTCCCCGGCAGCCCCAGCATTTT. V usage is TRBV7-2 and J usage is TRBJ1-5; D unresolved. The germline CDR1 and CDR2 sequences are SGHTA and FQGNSA. The CDR3 covers 15 residues. V was cut by 5 bases and J by 7 bases, with 18 bases left in between.

CDR3 sequence: CASSLGSQEQQYF. CDR3 nucleotide sequence: TGTGCCAGCAGCTTGGGATCCCAGGAGCAGCAGTACTTC. The rearrangement uses TRBV11-2 and TRBJ2-7; D remains unclear. Trimming shortened V by 3 bases and J by 8 bases, and 14 bases separated the two germline ends. CDR3 length: 13 amino acids. Looked up from germline, CDR1 is SGHAT and CDR2 is FQNNGV.

This clonotype was found a few times. This chain links TRBV20-1 with TRBJ2-7; D uncertain. This CDR3 has 13 amino acids. V was pared by 0 bases and J by 0 bases, with 6 bases between. Germline-derived CDR1 and CDR2 are DFQATT and SNEGSKA (reference sequence). The CDR3 DNA follows: TGCAGTGCTAGAGAGCGGACCTCCTACGAGCAGTACTTC. Protein: CSARERTSYEQYF.

This clonotype showed up just a few times. The CDR3: CATERQGADTQYF. DNA for the CDR3: TGTGCCACCGAGCGACAGGGGGCAGATACGCAGTATTTT. The gene calls are TRBV24-1 and TRBJ2-3, with 9 positions matching TRBD1. The CDR3 extends over 13 amino acids. V shed 9 bases, J shed 4 bases, and the junction held 4 bases outside the gene matches. In germline, CDR1 is KGHDR, CDR2 SFDVKD.

The gene calls are TRBV7-9 and TRBJ2-2; 9 bases align to TRBD1. Germline V gene lookup returns CDR1 SEHNR and CDR2 FQNEAQ (reference sequence). V lost 2 bases, J lost 6 bases, and 4 bases stayed unmatched. The CDR3 is made up of 15 amino acids. CDR3: CASSLTGGPAGELFF. In DNA form, the CDR3 reads TGTGCCAGCAGCTTAACAGGGGGCCCGGCCGGGGAGCTGTTTTTT. Using reference TRBV7-9 and TRBJ2-2 for the parts outside the CDR3, the full variable domain is DTGVSQNPRHKITKRGQNVTFRCDPISEHNRLYWYRQTLGQGPEFLTYFQNEAQLEKSRLLSDRFSAERPKGSFSTLEIQRTEQGDSAMYLCASSLTGGPAGELFFGEGSRLTVL.

This clonotype was seen repeatedly, ten times or more. The V gene is TRBV30, the J gene TRBJ1-2; D unresolved. The V and J ends lost 2 bases and 2 bases respectively, with 6 bases between them. CDR1 GTSNPN and CDR2 SVGIG come from the germline V gene (reference sequence). The CDR3 runs to 12 residues. The CDR3 here is CAWSTPNYGYTF. CDR3 coding DNA: TGTGCCTGGAGTACCCCCAACTATGGCTACACCTTC.

This clonotype was picked up many times. The chain links TRBV5-1 to TRBJ1-5; D is possibly TRBD1 (5 bases). Trimming removed 0 bases from V and 7 bases from J, with 5 bases in between. CDR3 length: 12 residues. Germline values: CDR1 SGHRS, CDR2 YFSETQ. The CDR3 is CASSLEGQPQHF. The DNA of the CDR3 is TGCGCCAGCAGCTTGGAGGGGCAGCCCCAGCATTTT.

Many counts were recorded for this clonotype. The V gene is TRBV7-9, the J gene TRBJ2-5; D gene uncertain. CDR1 is SEHNR and CDR2 is FQNEAQ in the germline V gene (reference sequence). The V end was cut by 7 bases, the J end by 5 bases, with 11 bases between. The CDR3 covers 12 residues. The CDR3 protein is CASTVPVETQYF. DNA of the CDR3: TGTGCCAGCACCGTCCCGGTGGAGACCCAGTACTTC.

This clonotype was observed a handful of times. CDR3 nucleotide sequence: TGCAGTGCTAGAGACGGAGAACGGGAACACATCGAGCAGTACTTC. It translates to CSARDGEREHIEQYF. V is TRBV20-1 and J is TRBJ2-7; D perhaps matches TRBD2 (5 bases). In germline, CDR1 is DFQATT, CDR2 SNEGSKA (reference sequence). CDR3 length equals 15 residues. The V gene lost 0 bases and the J gene lost 6 bases, with 18 bases spanning the gap.

This chain connects TRBV12-3 or TRBV12-4 to TRBJ2-6; D perhaps matches TRBD2 (5 bases). V gave up 7 bases and J gave up 3 bases, with 13 bases separating them. This CDR3 is 15 amino acids long. CDR3 DNA sequence: TGTGCCAGCACCCCGGGGTCCCTTGGGGCCAACGTCCTGACTTTC. It encodes CASTPGSLGANVLTF.

This clonotype turned up a few times. J is TRBJ2-2 and V is TRBV20-1; 11 bases match TRBD2. Trimming took 6 bases from V and 0 from J; bases not matched to a gene: 6. The CDR3 is made up of 16 amino acids. Germline V gene sequence: CDR1 DFQATT, CDR2 SNEGSKA (reference sequence). CDR3 sequence reads: CSASTSGGANTGELFF. The CDR3 DNA follows: TGCAGTGCAAGCACTAGCGGGGGCGCGAACACCGGGGAGCTGTTTTTT.

This clonotype has more than one count but fewer than ten. CDR3 residues: CASSQSWGTNEKLFF. The CDR3 DNA is TGTGCCAGCAGCCAATCATGGGGGACTAATGAAAAACTGTTTTTT. The chain recombines TRBV4-2 with TRBJ1-4, with TRBD1 as a possible D gene (5 bases). CDR1 LGHNA and CDR2 YNFKEQ come from the germline V gene. Trimming stripped 2 bases from V and 2 bases from J, with 9 bases between. This CDR3 has 15 amino acids.

The table lists this clonotype with a few counts. The chain employs TRBV5-1 and TRBJ2-2; D not resolved. Germline assignment: CDR1 SGHRS and CDR2 YFSETQ. Trimming removed 0 bases at V and 4 bases at J, with 7 bases between. The CDR3 loop spans 14 amino acids. The CDR3 region is CASSLEPITGELFF. The CDR3 DNA follows: TGCGCCAGCAGCTTGGAACCCATCACCGGGGAGCTGTTTTTT.

This clonotype appeared a few times. The V and J genes are TRBV12-3 or TRBV12-4 and TRBJ2-7, with TRBD1 matching 12 bases. The length of the CDR3 is 12 residues. Trimming cost V 10 bases and J 6 bases; bases outside gene matches: 4. The CDR3 DNA reads TGTGCCACCGGGACAGGGGGCTTCGAGCAGTACTTC. This codes for CATGTGGFEQYF.

This rearrangement joins TRBV24-1 to TRBJ1-5, with 12 positions matching TRBD1. The CDR3 is 15 amino acids. CDR1 and CDR2 from the germline V gene are KGHDR and SFDVKD. With 3 bases clipped from V and 5 bases from J, the junction kept 1 base outside the gene matches. The CDR3 loop reads CATSDGTGGYQPQHF. The CDR3 DNA follows: TGTGCCACCAGTGATGGGACAGGGGGCTATCAGCCCCAGCATTTT.

In this sample, this clonotype turned up a few times. The genes are TRBV4-3 and TRBJ2-2; D call uncertain. The CDR3 is 11 amino acids. Trimming cost V 8 bases and J 6 bases, with 7 bases left between them. The germline gives CDR1 LGHNA, CDR2 YSLEER. Written as DNA, the CDR3 is TGCGCCAGCGGGGTACCCGGGGAGCTGTTTTTT. It codes for CASGVPGELFF.

This sequence joins TRBV29-1 and TRBJ2-5; maybe TRBD2 (5 bases). Trimming shortened V by 5 bases and J by 1 base, and 8 bases separated the two germline ends. Looked up from germline, CDR1 is SQVTM and CDR2 is ANQGSEA. The CDR3 spans 12 residues. CDR3: CSVRGRQETQYF. DNA for the CDR3: TGCAGCGTTCGCGGGCGCCAAGAGACCCAGTACTTC.

This clonotype was observed at least ten times. This chain links TRBV7-2 with TRBJ2-3, with D possibly TRBD2 on 5 matching bases. The CDR3 totals 14 residues. Germline-derived CDR1 and CDR2 are SGHTA and FQGNSA. V was clipped by 5 bases and J by 1 base, with 10 bases between them. DNA for the CDR3: TGTGCCAGCAGCCCGTATAGCGGCACAGATACGCAGTATTTT. Protein sequence: CASSPYSGTDTQYF.

Concerning this clonotype: One junction end disagrees with the germline gene, perhaps due to a read error. This chain links TRBV20-1 with TRBJ2-5; 12 bases are a match to TRBD2. Germline assignment: CDR1 DFQATT and CDR2 SNEGSKA (reference sequence). The CDR3 runs 13 residues. The chain's CDR3 is CSARELATGLAGF. DNA for the CDR3: TGCAGTGCTAGAGAGTTGGCGACGGGACTAGCGGGTTTT.

Worth noting for this clonotype: Relative to the germline gene, one junction end is altered; a read error may explain this. The V gene is TRBV7-2, the J gene TRBJ2-7, with TRBD2 as a possible D gene (5 bases). The CDR3 runs to 15 residues. Germline CDR1 and CDR2: SGHTA and FQGNSA. CDR3 region: CVSSLGFFRRYEQYF. In nucleotides, the CDR3 is TGTGTCAGCAGCTTAGGTTTTTTTCGGAGGTACGAGCAGTACTTC.

The rearrangement joins TRBV7-8 to TRBJ2-3; 8 nucleotides line up with TRBD2. Germline lookup yields CDR1 SGHVS and CDR2 FQNEAQ. CDR3 length: 15 residues. V trimming: 5 bases; J trimming: 9 bases; junction bases outside the gene matches: 13. CDR3 in DNA: TGTGCCAGCAGCCTCCCACCGGGGGGGCAGGCGACGCAGTATTTT. Its translation: CASSLPPGGQATQYF.

V gene TRBV5-6 combines with J gene TRBJ2-1; D remains unclear. The CDR3 spans 18 residues. Trimming took 0 bases from V and 8 from J, leaving 24 bases between them. Germline V gene data show CDR1 as SGHDT and CDR2 as YYEEEE. CDR3 nucleotides: TGTGCCAGCAGCTTGGAATTTACAGCCCGGCCCAAGAAGGATGAGCAGTTCTTC. It specifies CASSLEFTARPKKDEQFF.

V usage is TRBV7-2 and J usage is TRBJ2-7, with 7 bases aligning to TRBD1. Germline lookup yields CDR1 SGHTA and CDR2 FQGNSA. J gave up 0 bases and V 7 bases, and 6 bases lay outside the gene matches. The CDR3 totals 14 residues. The CDR3 loop is CASTPGQHSYEQYF. The CDR3 DNA reads TGTGCCAGCACCCCGGGACAGCACTCCTACGAGCAGTACTTC.